The 18 T cell receptor beta chains reported below all come from one sample, sequenced in a study of memory CD4+ T cells and cytomegalovirus serostatus. Only in-frame clones appear in the TCRdb table, and some are missing; sequencing was by immunoSEQ multiplex PCR. Among just under 65,000 clones, around 77% were seen once, and the ten largest hold roughly 1%. Single viable CD3+CD4+CD8-CD45RO+ cells were sorted as the memory CD4+ T cells. Sequencing input: memory CD4+ T cells from blood. All receptors derive from an adult in good health and CMV-seronegative.

V gene TRBV30 combines with J gene TRBJ2-7; D is possibly TRBD1 (5 bases). This CDR3 is built from 12 residues. Germline V gene data show CDR1 as GTSNPN and CDR2 as SVGIG (reference sequence). Trimming took off 5 bases at V and 6 bases at J, with 14 bases between the two ends. For the CDR3, the DNA is TGTGCCTGGCGAACAGGTGGCGGCGAGCAGTACTTC. This sequence encodes CAWRTGGGEQYF.

V is TRBV5-1 and J is TRBJ2-7, with 9 bases aligning to TRBD1. This CDR3 contains 14 residues. Germline assignment: CDR1 SGHRS and CDR2 YFSETQ. The V and J ends lost 4 bases and 5 bases, in that order; junction bases with no gene match: 7. For the CDR3, the DNA is TGCGCCAGCAGCCACGGGACAGGGTCAAACGAGCAGTACTTC. Its protein product is CASSHGTGSNEQYF.

The CDR3 sequence is CASSLRDLTYEQYF. CDR3 DNA: TGTGCCAGCAGCTTACGGGACTTAACCTACGAGCAGTACTTC. V usage is TRBV7-9 and J usage is TRBJ2-7; the D gene is possibly TRBD2 (6 bases). Germline loops: CDR1 SEHNR, CDR2 FQNEAQ (reference sequence). The CDR3 has 14 amino acids. Trimming shortened V by 2 bases and J by 2 bases, and 10 bases separated the two germline ends.

The chain joins TRBV10-1 to TRBJ2-1, with 16 bases aligning to TRBD2. CDR3 length: 18 amino acids. Germline lookup yields CDR1 WNHNN and CDR2 SYGVQD (reference sequence). The V gene end was trimmed by 2 bases and the J gene end by 7 bases; junction bases not matched to a gene: 8. The CDR3 region has the DNA TGCGCCAGCAGTGAGAAGGGACTAGCGGGAGGGCCGGTTAATGAGCAGTTCTTC. Its translation: CASSEKGLAGGPVNEQFF.

The V gene is TRBV7-9, the J gene TRBJ1-3, with D possibly TRBD1 on 5 matching bases. The CDR3 has 15 residues. The V gene lost 0 bases and the J gene lost 5 bases, with 11 bases spanning the gap. Germline assignment: CDR1 SEHNR and CDR2 FQNEAQ (reference sequence). DNA of the CDR3: TGTGCCAGCAGCTTAGCCGGGGCTGGTCGAAACACCATATATTTT. Translated, it gives CASSLAGAGRNTIYF.

This clone has only one observation. This chain connects TRBV12-5 to TRBJ1-1; D gene uncertain. The CDR3 is 13 residues long. CDR1 LGHNT and CDR2 FRNRAP come from the germline V gene. Trimming took 5 bases from V and 2 from J, leaving 9 bases between them. CDR3 protein: CASGPIYNTEAFF. Here the CDR3 DNA reads TGTGCTAGTGGTCCCATTTACAACACTGAAGCTTTCTTT.

The chain couples TRBV6-5 to TRBJ1-4, with TRBD1 matching over 8 bases. This CDR3 region has 14 residues. Per germline, CDR1 MNHEY and CDR2 SVGAGI. Unmatched junction bases numbered 8, after V lost 6 bases and J lost 8 bases. The CDR3 loop reads CASSRDRYQEKLFF. CDR3 nucleotide sequence: TGTGCCAGCAGCCGGGACAGGTACCAGGAAAAACTGTTTTTT.

The genes are TRBV5-8 and TRBJ2-5, with 10 bases fitting TRBD1. Germline lookup yields CDR1 SGHTS and CDR2 YDEGEE. This CDR3 has 16 amino acids. V was clipped by 6 bases and J by 1 base; unmatched bases: 9. CDR3 protein: CASTYLGTGAQETQYF. The DNA for the CDR3 is TGTGCCAGCACCTACCTTGGGACAGGGGCCCAAGAGACCCAGTACTTC.

This clone was recorded only once. This chain links TRBV21-1 with TRBJ2-7; the D segment call TRBD2 is taken from the table without a DNA check. TRBV21-1 is a listed pseudogene. The CDR3 is 16 amino acids. CDR3 coding DNA: TGTGCCAGCAGCACCCGGGGACTAGCGGGGGGATACGAGCAGTACTTC. Translated, it gives CASSTRGLAGGYEQYF.

The sample holds one count of this clone. This chain uses TRBV6-1 with TRBJ1-5; TRBD1 aligns across 8 bases. Germline trimming cut 4 bases from V and 2 bases from J; bases unmatched to any gene: 4. The CDR3 is 15 residues long. Germline V gene sequence: CDR1 MNHNS, CDR2 SASEGT. The CDR3 reads CASSVQDRGNQPQHF. The CDR3 DNA follows: TGTGCCAGCAGTGTCCAGGACAGGGGCAATCAGCCCCAGCATTTT.

Worth noting for this clone: The DNA is omitted, as the CDR3 cannot be located on it reliably, and the CDR3 follows TCRdb's listing. The gene calls are TRBV14 and TRBJ2-3; the DNA was not used to check the table's D call, TRBD2. Germline V gene sequence: CDR1 SGHDN, CDR2 FVKESK. With termini counted, the CDR3 has 13 amino acids. The CDR3: CASSPIVAGGSYF.

The chain's CDR3 is CASGEAPNTGELFF. The CDR3, as DNA: TGCGCCAGCGGGGAGGCCCCGAACACCGGGGAGCTGTTTTTT. The chain has TRBV5-1 and TRBJ2-2, with D possibly being TRBD2 (6 bases). The CDR3 is made up of 14 amino acids. The V and J ends lost 7 bases and 0 bases respectively, with 10 bases between them. The germline V gene encodes CDR1 SGHRS and CDR2 YFSETQ. Together with reference TRBV5-1 and TRBJ2-2, the CDR3 gives the full variable domain: KAGVTQTPRYLIKTRGQQVTLSCSPISGHRSVSWYQQTPGQGLQFLFEYFSETQRNKGNFPGRFSGRQFSNSRSEMNVSTLELGDSALYLCASGEAPNTGELFFGEGSRLTVL.

The CDR3 sequence: CASSPRQGPQETQYF. CDR3 in DNA: TGTGCCAGCTCGCCCCGACAGGGTCCCCAAGAGACCCAGTACTTC. The V call is TRBV18, the J call TRBJ2-5; 7 bases match TRBD1. Germline V gene data show CDR1 as KGHSH and CDR2 as LQKENI. With 6 bases clipped from V and 1 base from J, the junction kept 8 bases outside the gene matches. The CDR3 consists of 15 residues. The entire variable domain, with the rest obtained from reference TRBV18 and TRBJ2-5, is as follows: NAGVMQNPRHLVRRRGQEARLRCSPMKGHSHVYWYRQLPEEGLKFMVYLQKENIIDESGMPKERFSAEFPKEGPSILRIQQVVRGDSAAYFCASSPRQGPQETQYFGPGTRLLVL.

This clone was seen a handful of times. The V call is TRBV7-2, the J call TRBJ1-2; 7 bases agree with TRBD1. Trimming took 6 bases from V and 0 from J; bases not matched to a gene: 10. The CDR3 has 16 amino acids. CDR1 and CDR2 (germline): SGHTA, FQGNSA. CDR3 residues: CASSPGQSLTNYGYTF. The CDR3 region has the DNA TGTGCCAGCAGTCCGGGACAGTCCCTTACTAACTATGGCTACACCTTC.

A single count supports this clone. The CDR3 nucleotides read TGTGCCAGCAGCCGTTCCCCGGGACGGTTACATAACTATGGCTACACCTTC. As protein: CASSRSPGRLHNYGYTF. V usage is TRBV5-4 and J usage is TRBJ1-2; tentatively, D is TRBD1 (5 bases). CDR3 length equals 17 residues. Germline CDR1 and CDR2: SGHNT and YYREEE (reference sequence). V was pared by 4 bases and J by 1 base, with 20 bases between.

The chain recombines TRBV27 with TRBJ1-2; TRBD1 matches at 8 bases. In germline, CDR1 is MNHEY, CDR2 SMNVEV (reference sequence). The CDR3 length is 15 residues. The V gene end was trimmed by 1 base and the J gene end by 3 bases; junction bases not matched to a gene: 4. DNA of the CDR3: TGTGCCAGCAGTTTATACGGACAGGGTGACTATGGCTACACCTTC. Amino acid sequence: CASSLYGQGDYGYTF.

V gene TRBV30 combines with J gene TRBJ2-5, with 10 bases aligning to TRBD2. There are 17 residues in the CDR3. V was clipped by 4 bases and J by 5 bases; unmatched bases: 16. In germline, CDR1 is GTSNPN, CDR2 SVGIG (reference sequence). The CDR3 DNA reads as TGTGCCTGGAACGGGAAGGTAGCGGGGGGACGGGAGGAGACCCAGTACTTC. Translating gives CAWNGKVAGGREETQYF.

On this clone: Other DNA sequences within the sample encode an identical CDR3. This chain links TRBV10-1 with TRBJ2-4, with D unresolved. Germline V gives CDR1 WNHNN, CDR2 SYGVQD (reference sequence). V lost 0 bases and J 8 bases, leaving 8 bases between the germline ends. This CDR3 region has 13 residues. The DNA of the CDR3 is TGCGCCAGCAGTGAGTCGGGTGGAGACATTCAGTACTTC. Translating gives CASSESGGDIQYF.